The source of this T cell receptor beta chain is a study of shared clonotypes between healthy human individuals. Study observations and caveats: Sorted-subset samples were not fully sequenced, rarefaction indicated. Researchers sampled only blood; tissue repertoires likely differ.

As for this clone: No antigen is known for it.

This CDR3 region has 15 residues. After removal of 3 bases from V and 3 bases from J, the junction contained 8 bases not matched to a gene. Per the germline V gene, CDR1 is MGHDK and CDR2 is SYGVNS. Sequencing was performed with immunoSEQ multiplex PCR; in TCRdb, only in-frame clones are kept and a portion is missing. Of 2.3 million or so clones in the sample, about 92% are singletons; the top ten hold under 0.45%. Sequencing was carried out using naive CD4+ T cells from PBMCs. Regarding subset: CD45RA+ positively selected. The TCR sequence derives from a man between 18 and 35 years old in good health. Some clones in this sample may be carry-over from other donors' samples. V and J are TRBV25-1 and TRBJ2-7; 7 bases match TRBD1. CDR3 residues: CASSDPGQKFYEQYF. The CDR3 DNA follows: TGTGCCAGCAGTGATCCGGGACAGAAATTCTACGAGCAGTACTTC.